This T cell receptor beta chain was retrieved from a study of T cell responses to AZD1222 COVID-19 vaccine. At the level of the study: Second-dose intervals near 4 or 12 weeks were combined. General observations from the study: The repertoires were collected only after the peak T cell response. Spike-specific TCR breadth and depth were elevated following two AZD1222 doses.

The CDR3 runs to 16 residues. Trimming removed 6 bases from V and 9 bases from J; junction bases left unmatched: 13. CDR1 KGHSH and CDR2 LQKENI come from the germline V gene. Produced via immunoSEQ multiplex PCR; TCRdb's table is partial and in-frame only. Counted here are 60,000 to 100,000 clones, around 90% occurring once; the ten biggest clones make up 24%. Concerning this clone itself: Its antigen remains unidentified.

V and J are TRBV18 and TRBJ2-4; 11 bases match TRBD2. This sequence was found in an adult in good health. Material: peripheral blood, obtained on day 0 of AZD1222 vaccination. The CDR3 DNA reads as TGTGCCAGCTCCCGGACTAGCGGGTACGGGCGTGGCATTCAGTACTTC. Its translation: CASSRTSGYGRGIQYF.